This entry describes one TCR beta chain. It has no known antigen specificity. Qualities for individual bases were not recorded, and no much larger clone is one base off. Library creation used 5' RACE. Sequenced on an Illumina HiSeq 2500. A second PCR of roughly 7 to 11 cycles was performed with a sample-barcoded 5' primer and a J-beta primer mix. A template-switch 5' adaptor carrying 12 random nucleotides introduced a unique molecular identifier onto each TCR beta cDNA molecule. Each sample yielded at least 3 million CDR3-containing paired-end reads. First-strand cDNA synthesis was performed from all RNA using the Mint cDNA synthesis kit, with priming by a TRBC-specific oligonucleotide. Following uracil-DNA glycosylase treatment, a first 18-cycle PCR with universal primers M1SS and BC2_uni_R was performed on all cDNA. On the study's bioinformatics: For normalization, 1 million high-quality reads were randomly selected from each sample, with every read carrying a distinct molecular identifier. Reads with shared molecular identifiers were discarded instead of being binned into consensus sequences. MiTCR, run with a Q25 quality threshold and the strictest error-elimination algorithm, handled CDR3 identification, clonotype clustering and error correction. A nonparametric unseen species model using Euler transformation provided a lower-bound estimate of total TCR beta diversity. Using fastp trimming at Q25 and MiXCR clonotype assembly, TCRdb reanalyzed the public sequencing data and kept in-frame beta chains. Rows with one shared CDR3 protein collapse into an entry with the most common genes and DNA. TCRdb's processing, not the authors' own work, is the source of the V and J calls. The sample table holds 1.5 million to 2 million distinct CDR3 sequences, of which 40% to 55% were seen once. The leading ten clones occupy less than 2.5% of the sample.

Systemically healthy Caucasian individuals from Russia, approximately 39 in total and aged about 6 to 90 years, were included as donors. Each donor gave 8 to 10 milliliters of peripheral blood, drawn into EDTA-treated Vacutainer tubes. Ficoll-Paque density-gradient centrifugation was used to isolate PBMCs, with at least 7 million per sample. Trizol reagent was used to extract total RNA from the PBMCs, yielding at least 5.5 micrograms per sample. For every donor, an aliquot of PBMCs went through flow cytometry to measure the percentages of naive CD45RAhigh/CD27high T cells. Deletion took 7 bases off V and 1 base off J, with a span of 10 bases between the germline ends. From the cysteine up to the phenylalanine, the CDR3 has a length of 13 residues. The DNA shown is the 39-base CDR3, in frame from base 1. As encoded in the germline V gene, CDR1 is SGHRS while CDR2 is YFSETQ. This sample is drawn from a study of blood T cells in healthy people across ages (dated by TCRdb to 2015 to 2017). Context from the whole study: In model experiments, template switching captured about one uniquely barcoded TCR beta cDNA molecule for every two T cells. To track age-related changes in TCR beta repertoire diversity, the study relied on deep sequencing normalized with unique cDNA molecular identifiers. Four age groups were formed from the donors: young (average roughly 15 years), middle-aged (roughly 38), aged (roughly 58) and long-lived (82). To avoid experimental bias, donors of different ages were spread randomly across the sequencing lanes. Using the same blood draw, the study looked at two additional independent replicas of 1 million unique cDNA reads for two donors, one aged 18 to 30 and the other aged 80 or older. General study outcomes and caveats: Compared with the aged group, more naive CD4+ T cells, fewer expanded clones and increased TCR diversity were shown by the long-lived group, suggesting age selection. Estimates of total diversity based on one million sequenced T cells were regarded as lower bounds and as underestimates. As age increased, observed TCR beta diversity per million T cells dropped in a roughly linear way, and a significant reduction was already evident by age around 41. A strong correlation was found between observed TCR beta diversity and the percentage of naive T cells measured by flow cytometry. Because the CMV infection status of the donors was unknown, age-related changes in expanded clonotypes may potentially have been confounded. Bulk unsorted PBMC profiling prevented conclusive comparison of naive and antigen-experienced compartments.

This TCR came from a woman between 35 and 50 years old in good health. The sequence is built from TRBV5-1 and TRBJ2-3; there is no confident call for the D gene. The specimen sequenced was blood. At the DNA level, the sequence is TGCGCCAGCTTTCTAGAGGGCACAGATACGCAGTATTTT. This translates into CASFLEGTDTQYF.